This T cell receptor beta chain was recorded in a study of technical replicates of blood from a few donors. Only in-frame clones appear in the TCRdb table, and some are missing; sequencing was by immunoSEQ multiplex PCR. The sample yields 80,000 to 100,000 clones, about 92% seen once. This CDR3 has 19 amino acids. Germline V CDR1 and CDR2: SNHLY, FYNNEI. With V trimmed by 8 bases and J by 3 bases, 20 bases remained unmatched. The chain links TRBV2 to TRBJ2-2; 8 nucleotides match TRBD2. This TCR derives from a human donor in good health. Sequenced sample: T cells isolated from PBMCs. The CDR3 region is CASRFKPGGSGLDTGELFF. For the CDR3, the DNA is TGTGCCAGCCGGTTTAAGCCGGGGGGGTCGGGGTTGGACACCGGGGAGCTGTTTTTT.